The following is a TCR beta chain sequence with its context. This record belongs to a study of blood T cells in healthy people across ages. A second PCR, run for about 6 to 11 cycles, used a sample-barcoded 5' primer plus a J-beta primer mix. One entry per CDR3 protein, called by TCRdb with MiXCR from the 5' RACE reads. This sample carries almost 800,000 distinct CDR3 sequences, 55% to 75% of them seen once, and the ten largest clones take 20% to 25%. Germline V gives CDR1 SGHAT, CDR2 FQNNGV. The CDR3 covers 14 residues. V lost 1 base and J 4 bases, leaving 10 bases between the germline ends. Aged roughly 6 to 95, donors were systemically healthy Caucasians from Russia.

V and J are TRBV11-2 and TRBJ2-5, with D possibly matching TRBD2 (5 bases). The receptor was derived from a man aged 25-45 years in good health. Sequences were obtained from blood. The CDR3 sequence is CASSLVGLRETQYF. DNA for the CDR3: TGTGCCAGCAGCTTAGTCGGACTTAGAGAGACCCAGTACTTC.